These 20 T cell receptor beta chains were sequenced from one sample in a study of cytomegalovirus exposure and HLA in healthy donors (dated by TCRdb to 2017 to 2019). The library was obtained by the immunoSEQ multiplex PCR assay. For the multiplex PCR, a mixture combining 60 forward primers for TCR Vbeta segments and 13 reverse primers for TCR Jbeta segments was used. Here the immuneACCESS table is served through TCRdb, limited to in-frame sequences with V and J called. Missing clones are a known gap in these copies; in checked studies unresolved V genes cover under half, and the rest lacks a known reason. This sample holds 120,000 to 150,000 clones; roughly 80% were observed only once. Roughly 2.9% of the sample lies in the top ten. Input material: PBMCs. These receptors were collected from a woman in her 30s in good health and CMV-seronegative.

V is TRBV7-8 and J is TRBJ2-5; 8 bases fit TRBD1. The germline CDR1 and CDR2 sequences are SGHVS and FQNEAQ. The CDR3 extends over 13 amino acids. V trimming: 6 bases; J trimming: 5 bases; junction bases outside the gene matches: 5. This CDR3 is CASSWTGRETQYF. The CDR3 DNA reads as TGTGCCAGCAGTTGGACAGGGCGGGAGACCCAGTACTTC. The full variable domain, its missing parts supplied by reference TRBV7-8 and TRBJ2-5, is GAGVSQSPRYKVAKRGQDVALRCDPISGHVSLFWYQQALGQGPEFLTYFQNEAQLDKSGLPSDRFFAERPEGSVSTLKIQRTQQEDSAVYLCASSWTGRETQYFGPGTRLLVL.

This clone turned up a few times. The rearrangement uses TRBV4-1 and TRBJ1-1; D is perhaps TRBD1 (5 bases). CDR3 length: 15 residues. Per the germline V gene, CDR1 is MGHRA and CDR2 is YSYEKL. The V and J ends lost 2 bases and 5 bases respectively, with 15 bases between them. Here the CDR3 DNA reads TGCGCCAGCAGCCAAAGTAGCTCAGGGTGGACTGAAGCTTTCTTT. As protein: CASSQSSSGWTEAFF.

V usage is TRBV7-6 and J usage is TRBJ1-1, with D possibly being TRBD1 (5 bases). The V and J ends lost 5 bases and 6 bases respectively, with 13 bases between them. Germline loops: CDR1 SGHVS, CDR2 FNYEAQ. The CDR3 contains 13 residues. The CDR3 DNA follows: TGTGCCAGCAGCCCAGTACCGGGGGCTGAAGCTTTCTTT. Protein: CASSPVPGAEAFF.

The chain links TRBV13 to TRBJ2-7; D may be TRBD1 (6 bases). The length of the CDR3 is 16 residues. V was shortened by 6 bases and J by 3 bases, with 21 bases between the two germline ends. Looked up from germline, CDR1 is PRHDT and CDR2 is FYEKMQ (reference sequence). DNA of the CDR3: TGTGCCAGCAGACGATCCGGGACACCGGCTAACTACGAGCAGTACTTC. Translation: CASRRSGTPANYEQYF.

CDR3 DNA sequence: TGTGCCAGCAGTGAAGTCGGCACTGAAGCTTTCTTT. Translation gives CASSEVGTEAFF. The gene calls are TRBV2 and TRBJ1-1; D gene ambiguous. With 1 base removed from V and 4 bases from J, the gap between germline ends came to 4 bases. Germline CDR1 reads SNHLY; CDR2 reads FYNNEI. This CDR3 is 12 amino acids long.

The rearrangement links TRBV5-1 to TRBJ2-5; 9 bases align to TRBD1. CDR1 SGHRS and CDR2 YFSETQ come from the germline V gene. V lost 4 bases, J lost 5 bases, and 6 bases stayed unmatched. The CDR3 sequence is 14 residues long. Here the CDR3 reads CASSNGQGMETQYF. CDR3 in DNA: TGCGCCAGCAGCAACGGACAGGGGATGGAGACCCAGTACTTC.

V gene TRBV6-5 combines with J gene TRBJ2-5; 7 positions agree with TRBD1. The CDR3 is 12 amino acids. The ends lost 5 bases at V and 5 bases at J; junction bases unmatched: 2. CDR1 is MNHEY, CDR2 SVGAGI, per germline. The DNA of the CDR3 is TGTGCCAGCAGTCCGACAGGGGAGACCCAGTACTTC. Its protein product is CASSPTGETQYF.

CDR3 residues: CASSGGLGTGELFF. The CDR3 DNA reads as TGTGCCAGCAGTGGGGGGCTAGGGACCGGGGAGCTGTTTTTT. The chain uses TRBV2 and TRBJ2-2; possible D gene TRBD1, 6 bases. Per germline, CDR1 SNHLY and CDR2 FYNNEI. This CDR3 is 14 amino acids long. V was clipped by 4 bases and J by 5 bases, with 11 bases between them.

Turning to this clone: Other DNA variants within this sample encode the same CDR3. The chain is built from TRBV7-2 and TRBJ2-7; 7 nucleotides line up with TRBD1. The CDR3 is made up of 14 amino acids. With 2 bases clipped from V and 2 bases from J, the junction kept 3 bases outside the gene matches. Germline V gene data show CDR1 as SGHTA and CDR2 as FQGNSA. CDR3 amino acids: CASSLRQGPYEQYF. The CDR3 region has the DNA TGTGCCAGCAGCTTAAGACAGGGTCCCTACGAGCAGTACTTC.

V usage is TRBV2 and J usage is TRBJ1-2; possible D gene TRBD1, 6 bases. The V and J ends lost 2 bases and 0 bases respectively, with 22 bases between them. CDR3 length: 19 residues. CDR1 and CDR2 from the germline V gene are SNHLY and FYNNEI. CDR3 sequence (DNA): TGTGCCAGCAGTGAAATGGGGGTCCGGACAGCGAAAGCTAACTATGGCTACACCTTC. Amino acids: CASSEMGVRTAKANYGYTF.

V usage is TRBV25-1 and J usage is TRBJ1-5; TRBD1 matches 7 bases. Per germline, CDR1 MGHDK and CDR2 SYGVNS. V gave up 6 bases and J gave up 3 bases; unmatched junction bases: 5. There are 14 residues in the CDR3. The chain's CDR3 is CASSEGGFNQPQHF. The CDR3 region has the DNA TGTGCCAGCAGCGAAGGGGGCTTCAATCAGCCCCAGCATTTT.

V usage is TRBV5-6 and J usage is TRBJ2-3; 12 bases are shared with TRBD1. In germline, CDR1 is SGHDT, CDR2 YYEEEE. After removal of 4 bases from V and 3 bases from J, the junction contained 6 bases not matched to a gene. CDR3 length equals 16 residues. CDR3 nucleotides: TGTGCCAGCAGCCCAGGGACAGGGGGCTGGACAGATACGCAGTATTTT. This sequence encodes CASSPGTGGWTDTQYF.

In regard to this clone: Other nucleotide sequences from this sample produce the same CDR3. The CDR3 sequence: CASSVTGNQPQHF. The CDR3 region has the DNA TGTGCCAGCAGTGTGACAGGGAATCAGCCCCAGCATTTT. V is TRBV6-1 and J is TRBJ1-5; 7 bases are shared with TRBD1. With 4 bases clipped from V and 4 bases from J, the junction kept 1 base outside the gene matches. Germline values: CDR1 MNHNS, CDR2 SASEGT. The CDR3 sequence is 13 residues long.

This sequence joins TRBV5-1 and TRBJ2-1, with TRBD1 matching 10 bases. This CDR3 region has 15 residues. J gave up 7 bases and V 0 bases, and 4 bases lay outside the gene matches. Germline V gene sequence: CDR1 SGHRS, CDR2 YFSETQ. Here the CDR3 reads CASSLVRTGGNEQFF. The CDR3 DNA follows: TGCGCCAGCAGCTTGGTGCGGACAGGGGGAAATGAGCAGTTCTTC.

The chain links TRBV28 to TRBJ2-2; TRBD1 agrees at 7 bases. CDR1 is MDHEN and CDR2 is SYDVKM in the germline V gene. The J segment lost 4 bases and the V segment lost 2 bases, leaving 7 bases of the junction unmatched. This CDR3 has 16 amino acids. The CDR3 DNA sequence: TGTGCCAGCAGTTTAATCGAGGGGGCGGGCACCGGGGAGCTGTTTTTT. Translating gives CASSLIEGAGTGELFF.

The chain combines TRBV27 with TRBJ2-7, with TRBD2 matching 7 bases. Germline-derived CDR1 and CDR2 are MNHEY and SMNVEV (reference sequence). Trimming cost V 2 bases and J 8 bases; bases outside gene matches: 12. The CDR3 contains 15 residues. In DNA, the CDR3 is TGTGCCAGCAGTTTAGGAGCGGGACCGCTACGAAAGCAGTACTTC. Translating it yields CASSLGAGPLRKQYF.

The J gene is TRBJ1-2, the V gene TRBV19; weak D call: TRBD1 (6 bases). CDR3 length: 15 amino acids. CDR1 LNHDA and CDR2 SQIVND come from the germline V gene (reference sequence). With 5 bases removed from V and 8 bases from J, the gap between germline ends came to 21 bases. CDR3 region: CASSPQTGSPLGYTF. DNA for the CDR3: TGTGCCAGTAGTCCCCAGACAGGATCGCCGCTCGGCTACACCTTC.

The chain carries TRBV5-1 and TRBJ1-2, with 7 bases matching TRBD1. Germline CDR1 reads SGHRS; CDR2 reads YFSETQ. J lost 6 bases, V lost 1 base, and 6 bases had no gene match. The CDR3 totals 14 residues. DNA for the CDR3: TGCGCCAGCAGCTTGAGGGGGCGGGACGATGGCTACACCTTC. Translation: CASSLRGRDDGYTF.

The chain couples TRBV27 to TRBJ2-1, with 9 bases lining up with TRBD2. The CDR3 totals 16 residues. Germline V gene data show CDR1 as MNHEY and CDR2 as SMNVEV (reference sequence). With V trimmed by 5 bases and J by 8 bases, 13 bases remained unmatched. The CDR3, as DNA: TGTGCCAGCAGTCCCTTCGCGGGAGGGCGGTTTGATGAGCAGTTCTTC. Translation gives CASSPFAGGRFDEQFF.

The genes are TRBV28 and TRBJ1-4; the D gene is possibly TRBD1 (5 bases). CDR1 is MDHEN, CDR2 SYDVKM, per germline. The V end lost 4 bases, the J end lost 4 bases, and 13 bases lay between the germline ends. The CDR3 runs to 15 residues. The CDR3 sequence: CASSSGNAGNEKLFF. The CDR3 DNA follows: TGTGCCAGCAGTTCAGGGAATGCCGGTAATGAAAAACTGTTTTTT. Based on the CDR3 plus reference TRBV28 and TRBJ1-4, the full variable domain is DVKVTQSSRYLVKRTGEKVFLECVQDMDHENMFWYRQDPGLGLRLIYFSYDVKMKEKGDIPEGYSVSREKKERFSLILESASTNQTSMYLCASSSGNAGNEKLFFGSGTQLSVL.